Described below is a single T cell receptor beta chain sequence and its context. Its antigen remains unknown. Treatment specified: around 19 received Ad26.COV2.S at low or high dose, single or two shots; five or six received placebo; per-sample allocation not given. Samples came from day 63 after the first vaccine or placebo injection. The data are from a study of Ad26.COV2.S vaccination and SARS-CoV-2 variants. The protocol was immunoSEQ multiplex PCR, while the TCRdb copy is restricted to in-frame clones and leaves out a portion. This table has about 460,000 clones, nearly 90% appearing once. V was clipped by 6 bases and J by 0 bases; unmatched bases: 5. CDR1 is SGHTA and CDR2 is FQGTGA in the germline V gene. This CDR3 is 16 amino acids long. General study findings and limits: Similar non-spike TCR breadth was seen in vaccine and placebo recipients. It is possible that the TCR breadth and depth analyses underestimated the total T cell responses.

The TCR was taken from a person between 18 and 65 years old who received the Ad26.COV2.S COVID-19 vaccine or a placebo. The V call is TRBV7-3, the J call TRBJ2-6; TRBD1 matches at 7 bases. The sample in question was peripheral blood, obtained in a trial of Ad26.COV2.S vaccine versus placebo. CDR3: CASRLQGSSGANVLTF. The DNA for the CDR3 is TGTGCCAGCAGGTTACAGGGGAGCTCTGGGGCCAACGTCCTGACTTTC.